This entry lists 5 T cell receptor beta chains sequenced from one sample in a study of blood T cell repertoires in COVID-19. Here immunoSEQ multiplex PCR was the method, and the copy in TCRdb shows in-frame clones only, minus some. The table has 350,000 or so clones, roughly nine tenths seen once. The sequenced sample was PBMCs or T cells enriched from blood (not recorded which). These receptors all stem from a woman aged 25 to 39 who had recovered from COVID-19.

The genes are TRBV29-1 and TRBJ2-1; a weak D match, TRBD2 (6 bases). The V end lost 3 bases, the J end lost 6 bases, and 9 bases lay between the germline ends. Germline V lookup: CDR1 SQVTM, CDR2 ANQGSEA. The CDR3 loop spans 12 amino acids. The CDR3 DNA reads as TGCAGCGTTGAGTACGGGGGCAATGAGCAGTTCTTC. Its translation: CSVEYGGNEQFF.

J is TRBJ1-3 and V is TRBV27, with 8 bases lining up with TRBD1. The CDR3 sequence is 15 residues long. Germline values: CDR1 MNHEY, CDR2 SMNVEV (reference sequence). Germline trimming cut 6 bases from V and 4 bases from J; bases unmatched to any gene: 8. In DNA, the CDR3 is TGTGCCAGCAGCCAAAGCCGGGACAGGGGAAACACCATATATTTT. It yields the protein CASSQSRDRGNTIYF.

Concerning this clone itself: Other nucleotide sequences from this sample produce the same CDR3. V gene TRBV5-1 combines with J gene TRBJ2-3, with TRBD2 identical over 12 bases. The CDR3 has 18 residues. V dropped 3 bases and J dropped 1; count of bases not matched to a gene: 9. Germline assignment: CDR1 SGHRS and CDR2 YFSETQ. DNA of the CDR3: TGCGCCAGCAGCTCCGGGCTAGCGGGGGGGCCTGGCACAGATACGCAGTATTTT. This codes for CASSSGLAGGPGTDTQYF. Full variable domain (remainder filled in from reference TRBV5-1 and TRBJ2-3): KAGVTQTPRYLIKTRGQQVTLSCSPISGHRSVSWYQQTPGQGLQFLFEYFSETQRNKGNFPGRFSGRQFSNSRSEMNVSTLELGDSALYLCASSSGLAGGPGTDTQYFGPGTRLTVL.

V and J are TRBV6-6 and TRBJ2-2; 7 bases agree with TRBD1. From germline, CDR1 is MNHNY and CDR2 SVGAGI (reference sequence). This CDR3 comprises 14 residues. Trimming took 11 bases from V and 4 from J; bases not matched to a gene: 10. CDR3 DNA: TGTGCCGGCCGCACAGGGGAACGCACCGGGGAGCTGTTTTTT. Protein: CAGRTGERTGELFF.

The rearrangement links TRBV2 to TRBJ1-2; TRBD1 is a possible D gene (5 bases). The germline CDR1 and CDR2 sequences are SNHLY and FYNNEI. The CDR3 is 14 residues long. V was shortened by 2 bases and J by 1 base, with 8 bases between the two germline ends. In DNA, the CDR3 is TGTGCCAGCAGTGAACAGGGCTTTAACTATGGCTACACCTTC. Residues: CASSEQGFNYGYTF.